This T cell receptor beta chain was identified in a study of CD8+CD57+ T cells in acquired aplastic anemia. On the study more broadly: The sorted CD4+ and CD8+ cells yielded an average around 3.2 ug of DNA. Reads per healthy sample averaged around 9.9 million (CD4+) and 11.0 million (CD8+).

Genomic DNA constituted the template upon which TCR beta VDJ and CDR3 profiling was performed. Each CDR3 protein is one row after TCRdb ran MiXCR on the reads. This sample has around 190,000 distinct CDR3 sequences, with over 60% found just once. About this clonotype: The antigen remains unidentified.

V lost 5 bases and J lost 3, with 14 bases in between. Germline lookup yields CDR1 MGHRA and CDR2 YSYEKL. The CDR3 sequence is 14 residues long. The study, taken as a whole, reports: Significant differences in CD8+ Simpson's diversity were not observed between patients and controls.

The chain carries TRBV4-1 and TRBJ2-7; tentative D call: TRBD2 (5 bases). The sequenced sample was sorted CD4+, CD8+, or CD8+CD57+ T cells (not recorded which) from PBMCs. The receptor was derived from a human donor in good health. CDR3 DNA sequence: TGCGCCAGCAGCTCCCCCGGGAACGACTACGAGCAGTACTTC. Residues: CASSSPGNDYEQYF.